The present entry profiles one T cell receptor beta chain with its context. The target antigen is unknown. The germline gives CDR1 SGHRS, CDR2 YFSETQ. CDR3 size: 15 residues. Trimming stripped 4 bases from V and 5 bases from J, with 18 bases between. The entry originates in a study of T cells after yellow fever vaccination. Study background: SMART-Seq v4 Ultra Low Input handled preparation of low-cell-number fractions. The study, taken as a whole, reports: Only a small proportion of the clonotypes turned up in both the CD4 and the CD8 compartments, likely arising from convergent recombination.

TCR cDNA, made by 5'RACE template switching, carried an added universal primer site and UMIs. TCRdb processed the 5' RACE reads anew with MiXCR; each CDR3 protein has one entry. Here the sample spans hundreds of thousands of distinct CDR3 sequences, approximately 13% being singletons. J is TRBJ2-5 and V is TRBV5-1; D may match TRBD1 or TRBD2 (5 bases each). Sample: PBMCs, taken on the day of the yellow fever booster vaccination. The receptor was derived from a man in his thirties or forties who received the YFV17D yellow fever vaccine. CDR3 DNA: TGCGCCAGCAGCAGGGAAGGGACGGCCTTGGAGACCCAGTACTTC. Translation: CASSREGTALETQYF. Together with reference TRBV5-1 and TRBJ2-5, the CDR3 gives the full variable domain: KAGVTQTPRYLIKTRGQQVTLSCSPISGHRSVSWYQQTPGQGLQFLFEYFSETQRNKGNFPGRFSGRQFSNSRSEMNVSTLELGDSALYLCASSREGTALETQYFGPGTRLLVL.